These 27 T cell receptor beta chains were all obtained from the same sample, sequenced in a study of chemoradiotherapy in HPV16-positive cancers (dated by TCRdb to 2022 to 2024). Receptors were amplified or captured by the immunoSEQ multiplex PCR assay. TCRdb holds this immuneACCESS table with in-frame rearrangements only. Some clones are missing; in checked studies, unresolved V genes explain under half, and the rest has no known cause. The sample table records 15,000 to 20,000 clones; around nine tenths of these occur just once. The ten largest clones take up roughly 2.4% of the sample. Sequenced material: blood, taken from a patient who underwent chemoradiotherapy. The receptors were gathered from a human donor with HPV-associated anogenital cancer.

As DNA, the CDR3 is TGTGCCAGCAGTATTCTAGCGGGAGTCGGCACAGATACGCAGTATTTT. Translation: CASSILAGVGTDTQYF. The V call is TRBV28, the J call TRBJ2-3; 10 bases map to TRBD2. The length of the CDR3 is 16 residues. J gave up 1 base and V 5 bases, and 6 bases lay outside the gene matches. CDR1 and CDR2 (germline): MDHEN, SYDVKM.

In nucleotides, the CDR3 is TGTGCCAGCAGTTCCCCGGAGCTTTCACGGCCCCAGCATTTT. Translated, it gives CASSSPELSRPQHF. The chain combines TRBV28 with TRBJ1-5; D not resolved. Trimming stripped 4 bases from V and 9 bases from J, with 16 bases between. The CDR3 extends over 14 amino acids. The germline V gene encodes CDR1 MDHEN and CDR2 SYDVKM.

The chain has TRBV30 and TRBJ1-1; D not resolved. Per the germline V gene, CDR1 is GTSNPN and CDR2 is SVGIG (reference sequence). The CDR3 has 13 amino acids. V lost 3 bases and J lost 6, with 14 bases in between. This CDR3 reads CAWSGYGVPEAFF. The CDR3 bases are TGTGCCTGGAGCGGGTACGGGGTCCCTGAAGCTTTCTTT.

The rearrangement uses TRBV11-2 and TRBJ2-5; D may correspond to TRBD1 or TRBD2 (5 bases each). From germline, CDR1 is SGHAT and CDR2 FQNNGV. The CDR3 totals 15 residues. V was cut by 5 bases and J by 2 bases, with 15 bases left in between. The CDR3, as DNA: TGTGCCAGCAGCCAAATCGGGGCAGGGCAAGAGACCCAGTACTTC. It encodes CASSQIGAGQETQYF.

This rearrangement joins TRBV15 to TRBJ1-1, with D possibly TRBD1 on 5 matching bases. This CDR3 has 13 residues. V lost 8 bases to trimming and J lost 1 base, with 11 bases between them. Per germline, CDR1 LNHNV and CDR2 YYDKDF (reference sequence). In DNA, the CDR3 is TGTGCCACCGGCTGGGGGACGAACACTGAAGCTTTCTTT. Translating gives CATGWGTNTEAFF.

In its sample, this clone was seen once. The CDR3 coding sequence is TGTGCCAGCAGCAGAAATACTCAAGATACGCAGTATTTT. Protein: CASSRNTQDTQYF. The chain couples TRBV14 to TRBJ2-3; no firm D call. V lost 5 bases, J lost 5 bases, and 11 bases lay in between. In germline, CDR1 is SGHDN, CDR2 FVKESK. The length of the CDR3 is 13 residues. The variable domain in full, with the rest retrieved from reference TRBV14 and TRBJ2-3, is EAGVTQFPSHSVIEKGQTVTLRCDPISGHDNLYWYRRVMGKEIKFLLHFVKESKQDESGMPNNRFLAERTGGTYSTLKVQPAELEDSGVYFCASSRNTQDTQYFGPGTRLTVL.

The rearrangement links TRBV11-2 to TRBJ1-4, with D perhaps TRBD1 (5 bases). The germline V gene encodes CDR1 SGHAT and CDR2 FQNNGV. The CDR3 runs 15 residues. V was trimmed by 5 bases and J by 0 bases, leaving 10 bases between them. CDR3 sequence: CASSPWGATNEKLFF. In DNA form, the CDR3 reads TGTGCCAGCAGCCCTTGGGGGGCAACTAATGAAAAACTGTTTTTT.

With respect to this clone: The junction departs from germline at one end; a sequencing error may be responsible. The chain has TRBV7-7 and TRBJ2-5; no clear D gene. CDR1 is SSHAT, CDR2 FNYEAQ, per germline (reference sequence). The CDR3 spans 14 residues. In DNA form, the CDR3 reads TGTGCTAGCAGCCTGTGGATGTTACAAGAGACCCAGTACTTC. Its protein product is CASSLWMLQETQYF.

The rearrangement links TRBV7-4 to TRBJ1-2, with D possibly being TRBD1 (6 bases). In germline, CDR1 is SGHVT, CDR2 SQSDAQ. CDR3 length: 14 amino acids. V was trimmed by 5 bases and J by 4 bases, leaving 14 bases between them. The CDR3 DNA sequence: TGTGCCAGCAGCCCAGGGACAATAGTCTATGGCTACACCTTC. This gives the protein CASSPGTIVYGYTF.

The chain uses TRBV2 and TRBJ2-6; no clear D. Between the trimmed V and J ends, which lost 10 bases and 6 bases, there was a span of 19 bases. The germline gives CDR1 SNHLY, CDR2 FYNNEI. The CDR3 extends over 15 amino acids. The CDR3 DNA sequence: TGTGCCACCTCCCTCCTGGGTCTTGCGGCCAACGTCCTGACTTTC. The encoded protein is CATSLLGLAANVLTF.

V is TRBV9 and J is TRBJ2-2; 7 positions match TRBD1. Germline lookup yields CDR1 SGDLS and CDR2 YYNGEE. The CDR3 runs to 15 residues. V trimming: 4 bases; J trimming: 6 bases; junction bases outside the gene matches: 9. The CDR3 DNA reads TGTGCCAGCAGCCTTACAGGGGCGAGGGCCGGGGAGCTGTTTTTT. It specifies CASSLTGARAGELFF.

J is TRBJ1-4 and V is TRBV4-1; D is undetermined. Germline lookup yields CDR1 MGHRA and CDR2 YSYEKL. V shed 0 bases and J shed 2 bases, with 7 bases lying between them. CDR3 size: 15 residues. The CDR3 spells CASSQDRVTNEKLFF. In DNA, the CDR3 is TGCGCCAGCAGCCAAGATCGGGTCACTAATGAAAAACTGTTTTTT.

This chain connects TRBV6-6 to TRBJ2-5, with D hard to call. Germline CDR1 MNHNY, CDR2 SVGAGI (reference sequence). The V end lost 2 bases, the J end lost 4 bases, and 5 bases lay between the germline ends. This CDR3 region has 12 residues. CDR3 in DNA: TGTGCCAGCAGTTACCTCTTAGAGACCCAGTACTTC. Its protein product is CASSYLLETQYF.

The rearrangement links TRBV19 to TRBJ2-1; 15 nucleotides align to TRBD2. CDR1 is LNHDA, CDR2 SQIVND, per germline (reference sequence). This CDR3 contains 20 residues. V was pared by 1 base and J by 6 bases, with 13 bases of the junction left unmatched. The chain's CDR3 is CASSIVLGLAGGHKSNEQFF. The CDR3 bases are TGTGCCAGTAGTATAGTTTTGGGACTAGCGGGGGGCCACAAGAGCAATGAGCAGTTCTTC.

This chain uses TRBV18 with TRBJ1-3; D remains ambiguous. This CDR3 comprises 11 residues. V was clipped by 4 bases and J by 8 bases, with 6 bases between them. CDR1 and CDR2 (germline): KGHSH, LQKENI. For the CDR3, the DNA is TGTGCCAGCTCACTTAGCGACACCATATATTTT. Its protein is CASSLSDTIYF.

The CDR3, as DNA: TGTGCCAGCAGCCAAGATGCTTCGAGACACCCAAAGAACACTGAAGCTTTCTTT. This gives the protein CASSQDASRHPKNTEAFF. The rearrangement links TRBV4-2 to TRBJ1-1, with D unclear. The ends were cut back, 0 bases at V and 1 base at J, with 18 bases in the middle. This CDR3 has 18 residues. CDR1 and CDR2 from the germline V gene are LGHNA and YNFKEQ.

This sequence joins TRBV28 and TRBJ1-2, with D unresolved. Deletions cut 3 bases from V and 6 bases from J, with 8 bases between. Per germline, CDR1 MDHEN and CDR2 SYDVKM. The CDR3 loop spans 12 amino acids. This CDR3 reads CASSFLADGYTF. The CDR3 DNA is TGTGCCAGCAGTTTCCTAGCAGATGGCTACACCTTC.

CDR3 bases: TGTGCCAGCAGCTTAAAGGGCTCCCTCTCCGGGGCCAACGTCCTGACTTTC. This codes for CASSLKGSLSGANVLTF. The chain employs TRBV7-3 and TRBJ2-6, with D unclear. The CDR3 loop spans 17 amino acids. Between the trimmed V and J ends, which lost 1 base and 4 bases, there was a span of 14 bases. Germline V gene sequence: CDR1 SGHTA, CDR2 FQGTGA.

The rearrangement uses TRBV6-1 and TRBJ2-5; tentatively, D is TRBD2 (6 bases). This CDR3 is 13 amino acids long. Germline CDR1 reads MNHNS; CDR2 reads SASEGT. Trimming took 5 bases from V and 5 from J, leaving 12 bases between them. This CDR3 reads CASSRLVMETQYF. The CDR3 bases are TGTGCCAGCAGTCGACTAGTGATGGAGACCCAGTACTTC.

The CDR3 DNA is TGTGCCAGCAGTGAATGGGGACTACGATCCGGGGAGCTGTTTTTT. It translates to CASSEWGLRSGELFF. The chain has TRBV25-1 and TRBJ2-2, with 7 bases identical to TRBD2. The CDR3 sequence is 15 residues long. The V and J ends lost 1 base and 6 bases, in that order; junction bases with no gene match: 5. Germline V gene sequence: CDR1 MGHDK, CDR2 SYGVNS.

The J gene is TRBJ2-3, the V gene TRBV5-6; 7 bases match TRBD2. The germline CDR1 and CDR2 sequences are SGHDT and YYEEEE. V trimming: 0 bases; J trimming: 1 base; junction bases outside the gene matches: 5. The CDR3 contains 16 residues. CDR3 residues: CASSLGGGTRTDTQYF. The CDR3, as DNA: TGTGCCAGCAGCTTGGGGGGGGGAACCCGCACAGATACGCAGTATTTT. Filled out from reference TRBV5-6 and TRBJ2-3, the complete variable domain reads DAGVTQSPTHLIKTRGQQVTLRCSPKSGHDTVSWYQQALGQGPQFIFQYYEEEERQRGNFPDRFSGHQFPNYSSELNVNALLLGDSALYLCASSLGGGTRTDTQYFGPGTRLTVL.

In DNA form, the CDR3 reads TGTGCCAGCAGCCCAGGGGGAGCGGCCTCCTACGAGCAGTACTTC. It specifies CASSPGGAASYEQYF. The genes are TRBV9 and TRBJ2-7; 7 bases agree with TRBD1. The V and J ends lost 4 bases and 0 bases, in that order; junction bases with no gene match: 7. The CDR3 runs 15 residues. CDR1 is SGDLS, CDR2 YYNGEE, per germline.

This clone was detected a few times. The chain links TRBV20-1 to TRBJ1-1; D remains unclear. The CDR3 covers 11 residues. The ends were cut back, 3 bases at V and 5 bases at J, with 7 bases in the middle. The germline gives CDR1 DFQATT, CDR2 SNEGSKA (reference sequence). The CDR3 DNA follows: TGCAGTGCTAGGCGGGTAACTGAAGCTTTCTTT. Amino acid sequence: CSARRVTEAFF.

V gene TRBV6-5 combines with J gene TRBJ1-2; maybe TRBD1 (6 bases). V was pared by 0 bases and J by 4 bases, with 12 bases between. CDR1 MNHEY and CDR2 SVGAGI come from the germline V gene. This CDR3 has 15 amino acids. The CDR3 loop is CASSYSKGGGYGYTF. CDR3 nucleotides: TGTGCCAGCAGTTACTCGAAAGGGGGTGGCTATGGCTACACCTTC.

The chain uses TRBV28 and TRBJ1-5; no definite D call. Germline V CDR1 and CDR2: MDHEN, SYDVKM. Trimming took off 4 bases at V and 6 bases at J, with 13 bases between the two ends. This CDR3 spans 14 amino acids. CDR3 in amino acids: CASSWVSLGQPQHF. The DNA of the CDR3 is TGTGCCAGCAGTTGGGTAAGCTTGGGTCAGCCCCAGCATTTT.

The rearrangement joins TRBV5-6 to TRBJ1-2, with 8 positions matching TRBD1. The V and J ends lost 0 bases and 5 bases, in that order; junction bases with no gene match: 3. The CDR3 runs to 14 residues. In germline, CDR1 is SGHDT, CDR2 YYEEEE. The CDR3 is CASSLGQGAYGYTF. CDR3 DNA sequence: TGTGCCAGCAGCTTGGGGCAGGGGGCATATGGCTACACCTTC.

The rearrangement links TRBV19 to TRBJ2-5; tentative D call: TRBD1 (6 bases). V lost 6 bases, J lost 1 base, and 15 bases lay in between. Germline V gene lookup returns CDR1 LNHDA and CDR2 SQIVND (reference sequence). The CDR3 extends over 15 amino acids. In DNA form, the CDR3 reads TGTGCCAGTAGCCTCTTTTTGGACAGCCAAGAGACCCAGTACTTC. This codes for CASSLFLDSQETQYF.